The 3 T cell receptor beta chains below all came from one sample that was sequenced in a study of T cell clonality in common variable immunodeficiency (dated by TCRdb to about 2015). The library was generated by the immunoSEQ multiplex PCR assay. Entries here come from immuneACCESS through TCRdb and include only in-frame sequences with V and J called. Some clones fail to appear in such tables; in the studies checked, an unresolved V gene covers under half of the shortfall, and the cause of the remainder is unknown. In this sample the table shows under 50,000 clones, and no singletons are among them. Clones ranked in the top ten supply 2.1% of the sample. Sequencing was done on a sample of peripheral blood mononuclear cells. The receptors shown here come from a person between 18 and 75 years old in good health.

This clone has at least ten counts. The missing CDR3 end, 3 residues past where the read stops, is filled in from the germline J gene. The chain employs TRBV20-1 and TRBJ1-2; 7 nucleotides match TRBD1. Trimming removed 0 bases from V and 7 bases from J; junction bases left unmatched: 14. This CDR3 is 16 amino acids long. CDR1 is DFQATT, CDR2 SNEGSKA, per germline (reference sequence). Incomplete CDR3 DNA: TGCAGTGCTAGAGACCTCCTTAGACAGGGAGGAACTGGC. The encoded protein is CSARDLLRQGGTG. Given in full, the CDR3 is CSARDLLRQGGTGYTF.

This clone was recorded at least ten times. CDR3: CASSQGGTSSAYEQYF. The covered CDR3 bases are TGTGCCAGCAGCCAAGGGGGGACTAGCAGCGCCTACGAG. V is TRBV4-2 and J is TRBJ2-7; TRBD2 agrees at 9 bases. The CDR3 goes on 3 residues after the read ends, and that part is filled in from the germline J gene. The CDR3 runs 16 residues. Germline V gene sequence: CDR1 LGHNA, CDR2 YNFKEQ. V shed 1 base and J 2 bases; nucleotides not matched to a gene: 6.

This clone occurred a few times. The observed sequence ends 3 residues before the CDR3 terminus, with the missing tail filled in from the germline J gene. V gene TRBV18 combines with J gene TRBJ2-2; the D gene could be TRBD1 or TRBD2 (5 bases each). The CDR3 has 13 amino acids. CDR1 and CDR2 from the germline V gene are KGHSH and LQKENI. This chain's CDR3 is CASSPAQGEKLFF. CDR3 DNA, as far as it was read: TGTGCCAGCTCACCAGCTCAGGGAGAAAAG.